This is a list of T cell receptor beta chains from one sample in a study of Ad26.COV2.S vaccination and SARS-CoV-2 variants. Here immunoSEQ multiplex PCR was the method, and the copy in TCRdb shows in-frame clones only, minus some. The sample lists around 450,000 clones; 90% were seen once. Sample: peripheral blood, taken in a trial of Ad26.COV2.S vaccine versus placebo. The source is a person between 18 and 65 years old who received the Ad26.COV2.S COVID-19 vaccine or a placebo. CDR3s include the opening cysteine and the closing phenylalanine or tryptophan. The order of the fields is V gene, D gene, clone size, J gene, CDR3 length, CDR3 protein, CDR3 DNA. A D gene is named only where the DNA matches it firmly. The size field is filled for only some rows; it gives once, few, many or a size class.

TRBV5-1,TRBD1,-,TRBJ2-7,14,CASSSGQGNYEQYF,TGCGCCAGCAGCTCGGGACAGGGTAACTACGAGCAGTACTTC
TRBV29-1,TRBD1,once,TRBJ1-5,16,CSVRQGALDSNQPQHF,TGCAGCGTACGACAGGGGGCCTTAGATAGCAATCAGCCCCAGCATTTT
TRBV12-3/TRBV12-4,-,-,TRBJ2-3,13,CASSTQGADTQYF,TGTGCCAGCAGTACCCAAGGGGCAGATACGCAGTATTTT
TRBV10-3,-,-,TRBJ2-1,11,CAIGSYNEQFF,TGTGCCATCGGTAGTTACAATGAGCAGTTCTTC
TRBV3-1/TRBV3-2,-,-,TRBJ1-4,15,CASSPRGGSNEKLFF,TGTGCCAGCAGCCCCCGGGGAGGTTCTAATGAAAAACTGTTTTTT
TRBV3-1/TRBV3-2,TRBD2,-,TRBJ2-1,17,CASSQFSAGGPGDEQFF,TGTGCCAGCAGCCAATTTAGTGCGGGAGGGCCGGGGGATGAGCAGTTCTTC
TRBV9,-,once,TRBJ1-6,13,CASSDGNNSPLHF,TGTGCCTCCTCGGATGGAAATAATTCACCCCTCCACTTT
TRBV9,TRBD2,-,TRBJ2-3,16,CASSATSGASTDTQYF,TGTGCCAGCAGCGCGACTAGCGGAGCTAGCACAGATACGCAGTATTTT
TRBV28,TRBD2,-,TRBJ2-3,16,CASSRLRLAGTDTQYF,TGTGCCAGCAGTCGTCTGAGACTAGCGGGCACAGATACGCAGTATTTT
TRBV2,TRBD1,-,TRBJ2-1,15,CATLPGTGNYNEQFF,TGTGCCACCCTCCCCGGGACAGGCAATTACAATGAGCAGTTCTTC
TRBV9,TRBD1,-,TRBJ1-2,16,CASSVGLRTGTDGYTF,TGTGCCAGCAGCGTAGGATTGCGGACAGGGACCGATGGCTACACCTTC
TRBV2,-,-,TRBJ1-2,11,CAGTSDYGYTF,TGTGCCGGAACAAGTGACTATGGCTACACCTTC
TRBV4-1,-,-,TRBJ1-5,15,CASSQVGSSNQPQHF,TGCGCCAGCAGCCAAGTCGGCAGTAGCAATCAGCCCCAGCATTTT
TRBV9,-,once,TRBJ1-3,14,CASSVGGLKDTIYF,TGTGCCAGCAGCGTAGGAGGACTCAAGGACACCATATATTTT
TRBV7-8,-,-,TRBJ1-2,15,CASSLKRGDHYGYTF,TGTGCCAGCAGCTTAAAAAGGGGAGATCACTATGGCTACACCTTC
TRBV7-3,-,-,TRBJ2-3,14,CASGTGRSTDTQYF,TGTGCCAGCGGAACGGGCAGGAGCACAGATACGCAGTATTTT